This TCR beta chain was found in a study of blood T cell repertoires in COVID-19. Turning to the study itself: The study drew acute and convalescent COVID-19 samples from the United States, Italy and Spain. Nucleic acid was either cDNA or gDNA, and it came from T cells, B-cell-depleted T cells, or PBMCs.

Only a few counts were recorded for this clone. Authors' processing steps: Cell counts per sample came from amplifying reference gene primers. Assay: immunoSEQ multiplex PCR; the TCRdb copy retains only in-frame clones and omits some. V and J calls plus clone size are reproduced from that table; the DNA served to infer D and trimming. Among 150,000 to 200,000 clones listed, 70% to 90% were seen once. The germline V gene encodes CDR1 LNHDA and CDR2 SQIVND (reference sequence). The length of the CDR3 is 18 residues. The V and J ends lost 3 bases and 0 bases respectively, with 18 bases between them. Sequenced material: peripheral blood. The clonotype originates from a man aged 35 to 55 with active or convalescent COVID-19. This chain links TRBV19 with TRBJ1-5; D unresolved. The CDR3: CASSIRGRQFYSNQPQHF. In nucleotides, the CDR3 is TGTGCCAGTAGTATCCGGGGTCGGCAGTTTTATAGCAATCAGCCCCAGCATTTT.